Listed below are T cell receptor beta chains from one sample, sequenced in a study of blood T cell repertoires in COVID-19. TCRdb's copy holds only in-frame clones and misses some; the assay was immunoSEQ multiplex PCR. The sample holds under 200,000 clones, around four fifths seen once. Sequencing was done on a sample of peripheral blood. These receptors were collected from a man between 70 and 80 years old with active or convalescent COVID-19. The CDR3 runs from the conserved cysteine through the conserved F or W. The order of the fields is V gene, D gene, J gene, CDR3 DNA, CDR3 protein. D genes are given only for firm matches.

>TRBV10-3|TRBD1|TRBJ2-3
TGTGCCATCAGTGGGACAGGGGGGCGTAGGGATACGCAGTATTTT
CAISGTGGRRDTQYF
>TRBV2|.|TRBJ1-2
TGTGCCAGCAGTGCCCACAGGGACTATGGCTACACCTTC
CASSAHRDYGYTF
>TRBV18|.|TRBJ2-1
TGTGCCAGCTCACACAGGGTGGCCGAGCAGTTCTTC
CASSHRVAEQFF
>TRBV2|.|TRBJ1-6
TGTGCCAGCAGAACCAGGGGAAACAATAATTCACCCCTCCACTTT
CASRTRGNNNSPLHF
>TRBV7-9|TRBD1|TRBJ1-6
TGTGCCAGCAGCTTAGGAGGGACAGATAATTCACCCCTCCACTTT
CASSLGGTDNSPLHF
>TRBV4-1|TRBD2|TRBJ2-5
TGCGCCAGCAGTCAAACCTCATGGACTAGCGAGGGGAAAGAGACCCAGTACTTC
CASSQTSWTSEGKETQYF
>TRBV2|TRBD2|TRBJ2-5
TGTGCCAGCAGAGTCCTAGGGACTAGCGGGAGGGCCATTCAAGAGACCCAGTACTTC
CASRVLGTSGRAIQETQYF
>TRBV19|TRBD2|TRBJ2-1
TGTGCCAGTAGTATCCTAGCGGGAGCCAATGAGCAGTTCTTC
CASSILAGANEQFF
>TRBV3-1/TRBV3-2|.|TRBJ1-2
TGTGCTACGGGGGGGGCGGATGGCTACACCTTC
CATGGADGYTF
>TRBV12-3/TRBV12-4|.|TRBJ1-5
TGTGCCAGCAGTTCAGGGGAAGGTCAGCCCCAGCATTTT
CASSSGEGQPQHF
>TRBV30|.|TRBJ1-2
TGTGCCTGGAGTACACCTTCTCCGTATGGCTACACCTTC
CAWSTPSPYGYTF
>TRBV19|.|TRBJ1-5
TGTGCCAGTAGTACCGCACCGGAGGCTGGGTGGCCCCAGCATTTT
CASSTAPEAGWPQHF
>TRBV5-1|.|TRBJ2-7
TGCGCCAGCAGCCCGGCGGCAGATATCTCCTACGAGCAGTACTTC
CASSPAADISYEQYF
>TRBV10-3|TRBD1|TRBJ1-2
TGTGCCATCACCAATACCGGGACAGGGAACACTGGCTACACCTTC
CAITNTGTGNTGYTF
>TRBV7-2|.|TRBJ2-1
TGTGCCAGCAGCTTCCTCAATGAGCAGTTCTTC
CASSFLNEQFF
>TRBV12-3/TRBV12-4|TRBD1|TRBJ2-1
TGTGCCAGCGGACAGGGATCAAATGAGCAGTTCTTC
CASGQGSNEQFF